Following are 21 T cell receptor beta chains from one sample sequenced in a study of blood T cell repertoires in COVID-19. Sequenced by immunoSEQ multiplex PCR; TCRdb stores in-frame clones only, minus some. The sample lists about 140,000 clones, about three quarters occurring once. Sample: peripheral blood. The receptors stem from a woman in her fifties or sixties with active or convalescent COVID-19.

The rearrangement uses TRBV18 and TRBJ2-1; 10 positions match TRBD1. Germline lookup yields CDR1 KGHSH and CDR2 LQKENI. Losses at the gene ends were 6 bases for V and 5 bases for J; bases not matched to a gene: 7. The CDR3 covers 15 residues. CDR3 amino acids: CASSLDRGMNNEQFF. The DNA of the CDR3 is TGTGCCAGCTCCCTGGACAGGGGGATGAACAATGAGCAGTTCTTC.

The CDR3: CASSPPGTEGYGYTF. In DNA, the CDR3 is TGTGCCAGCTCACCACCTGGTACAGAGGGTTATGGCTACACCTTC. The rearrangement links TRBV18 to TRBJ1-2; D is unclear. V was trimmed by 0 bases and J by 5 bases, leaving 13 bases between them. The germline V gene has CDR1 KGHSH and CDR2 LQKENI. This CDR3 spans 15 amino acids.

The CDR3: CASSKGLAGIKQYF. In nucleotides, the CDR3 is TGTGCCAGTAGTAAAGGACTAGCGGGGATCAAGCAGTACTTC. The V call is TRBV19, the J call TRBJ2-7; 12 bases match TRBD2. V lost 4 bases and J lost 8; bases outside the gene matches: 6. There are 14 residues in the CDR3. Germline CDR1 is LNHDA and CDR2 is SQIVND (reference sequence).

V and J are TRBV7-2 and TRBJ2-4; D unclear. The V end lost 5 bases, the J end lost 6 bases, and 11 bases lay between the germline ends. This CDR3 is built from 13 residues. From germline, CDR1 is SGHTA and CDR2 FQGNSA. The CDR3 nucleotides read TGTGCCAGCAGCCGACTGTCGGGAAACATTCAGTACTTC. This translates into CASSRLSGNIQYF.

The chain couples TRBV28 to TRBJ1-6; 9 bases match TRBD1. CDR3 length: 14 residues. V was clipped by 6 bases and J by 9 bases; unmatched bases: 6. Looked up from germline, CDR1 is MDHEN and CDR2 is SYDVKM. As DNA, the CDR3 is TGTGCCAGCAGCCTCGACAGGGGGGGTTCACCCCTCCACTTT. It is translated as CASSLDRGGSPLHF.

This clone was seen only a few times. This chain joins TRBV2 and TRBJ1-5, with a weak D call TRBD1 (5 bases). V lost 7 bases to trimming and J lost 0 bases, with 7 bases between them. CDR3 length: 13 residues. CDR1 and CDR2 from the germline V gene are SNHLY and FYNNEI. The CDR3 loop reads CASKGVSNQPQHF. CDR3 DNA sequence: TGTGCCAGCAAAGGGGTTAGCAATCAGCCCCAGCATTTT. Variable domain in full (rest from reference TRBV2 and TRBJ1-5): EPEVTQTPSHQVTQMGQEVILRCVPISNHLYFYWYRQILGQKVEFLVSFYNNEISEKSEIFDDQFSVERPDGSNFTLKIRSTKLEDSAMYFCASKGVSNQPQHFGDGTRLSIL.

The CDR3 region has the DNA TGTGCCAGCAGTGAATTTCAGGTGGACTATGGCTACACCTTC. It yields the protein CASSEFQVDYGYTF. The chain employs TRBV2 and TRBJ1-2; no firm D call. Germline V gives CDR1 SNHLY, CDR2 FYNNEI. V was pared by 2 bases and J by 3 bases, with 10 bases between. CDR3 size: 14 residues.

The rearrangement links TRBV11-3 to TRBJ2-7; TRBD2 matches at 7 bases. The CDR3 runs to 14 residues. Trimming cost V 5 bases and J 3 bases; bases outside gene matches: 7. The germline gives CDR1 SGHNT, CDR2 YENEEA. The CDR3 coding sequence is TGTGCCAGCAGCGCAGGACTAGTGGTCTACGAGCAGTACTTC. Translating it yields CASSAGLVVYEQYF.

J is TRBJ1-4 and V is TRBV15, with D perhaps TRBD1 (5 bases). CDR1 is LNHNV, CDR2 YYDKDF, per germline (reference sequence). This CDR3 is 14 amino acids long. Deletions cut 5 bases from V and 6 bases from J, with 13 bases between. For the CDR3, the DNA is TGTGCCACCAGCTCTCCCAGGGTGGATGAAAAACTGTTTTTT. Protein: CATSSPRVDEKLFF.

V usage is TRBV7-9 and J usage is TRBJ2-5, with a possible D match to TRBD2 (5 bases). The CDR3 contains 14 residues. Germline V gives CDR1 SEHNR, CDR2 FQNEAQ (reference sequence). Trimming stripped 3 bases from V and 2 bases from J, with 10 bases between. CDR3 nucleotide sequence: TGTGCCAGCAGCTTTGGACCGGGACAAGAGACCCAGTACTTC. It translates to CASSFGPGQETQYF.

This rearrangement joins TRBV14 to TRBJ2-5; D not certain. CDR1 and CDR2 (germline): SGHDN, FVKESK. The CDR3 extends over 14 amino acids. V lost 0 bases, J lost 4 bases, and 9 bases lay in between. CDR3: CASSQEIRAETQYF. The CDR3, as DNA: TGTGCCAGCAGCCAAGAAATCCGCGCAGAGACCCAGTACTTC.

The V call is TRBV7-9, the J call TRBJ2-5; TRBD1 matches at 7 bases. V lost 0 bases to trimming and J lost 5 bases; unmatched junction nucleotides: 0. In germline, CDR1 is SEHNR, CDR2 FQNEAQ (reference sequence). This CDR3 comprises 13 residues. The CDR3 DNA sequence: TGTGCCAGCAGCTTAGCCAGGGGGGAGACCCAGTACTTC. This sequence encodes CASSLARGETQYF.

CDR3 residues: CAWSLTGTTTMDTQYF. In DNA, the CDR3 is TGTGCCTGGAGCCTAACCGGGACTACCACAATGGATACGCAGTATTTT. The rearrangement uses TRBV30 and TRBJ2-3, with TRBD2 matching over 7 bases. CDR3 size: 16 residues. The germline V gene has CDR1 GTSNPN and CDR2 SVGIG (reference sequence). With V trimmed by 3 bases and J by 6 bases, 15 bases remained unmatched.

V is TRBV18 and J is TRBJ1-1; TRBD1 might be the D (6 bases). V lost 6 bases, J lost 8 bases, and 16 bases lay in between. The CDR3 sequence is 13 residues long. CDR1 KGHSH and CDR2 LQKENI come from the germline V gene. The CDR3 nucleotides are TGTGCCAGCTCGCCGCCAGGGGTAGGGGAAGCTTTCTTT. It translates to CASSPPGVGEAFF.

CDR3 bases: TGTGCCAGCAGCTTCACAGGGGCCATCACAGATACGCAGTATTTT. Its protein is CASSFTGAITDTQYF. This chain links TRBV6-5 with TRBJ2-3, with 7 bases matching TRBD1. After removal of 6 bases from V and 2 bases from J, the junction contained 8 bases not matched to a gene. CDR1 and CDR2 from the germline V gene are MNHEY and SVGAGI. This CDR3 comprises 15 residues.

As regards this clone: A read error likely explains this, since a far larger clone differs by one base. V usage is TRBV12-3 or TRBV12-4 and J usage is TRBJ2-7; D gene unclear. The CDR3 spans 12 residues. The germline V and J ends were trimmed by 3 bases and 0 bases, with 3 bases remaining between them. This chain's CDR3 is CASSFLSYEQYF. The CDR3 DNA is TGTGCCAGCAGTTTCCTCTCCTACGAGCAGTACTTC.

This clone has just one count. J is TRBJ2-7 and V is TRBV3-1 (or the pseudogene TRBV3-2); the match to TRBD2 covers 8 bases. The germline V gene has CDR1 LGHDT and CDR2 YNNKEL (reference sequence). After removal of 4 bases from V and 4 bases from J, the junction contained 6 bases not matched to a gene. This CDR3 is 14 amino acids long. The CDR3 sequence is CASSPSSGGYEQYF. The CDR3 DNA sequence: TGTGCCAGCAGCCCCAGCAGCGGGGGTTACGAGCAGTACTTC.

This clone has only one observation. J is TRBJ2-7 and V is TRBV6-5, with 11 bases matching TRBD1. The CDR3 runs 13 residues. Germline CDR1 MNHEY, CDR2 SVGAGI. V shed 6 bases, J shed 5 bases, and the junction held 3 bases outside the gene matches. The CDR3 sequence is CASSMDRGHEQYF. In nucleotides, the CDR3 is TGTGCCAGCAGCATGGACAGGGGGCACGAGCAGTACTTC.

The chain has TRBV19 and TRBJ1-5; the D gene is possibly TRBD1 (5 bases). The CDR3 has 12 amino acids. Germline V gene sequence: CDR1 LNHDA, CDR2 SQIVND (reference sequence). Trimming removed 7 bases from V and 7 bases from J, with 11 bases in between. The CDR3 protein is CASNGGRQPQHF. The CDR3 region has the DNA TGTGCCAGTAACGGGGGACGGCAGCCCCAGCATTTT.

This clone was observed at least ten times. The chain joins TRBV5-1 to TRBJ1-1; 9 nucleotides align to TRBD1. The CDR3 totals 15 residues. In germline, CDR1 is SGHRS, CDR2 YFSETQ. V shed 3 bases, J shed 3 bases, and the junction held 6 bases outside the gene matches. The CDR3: CASSSLQGADTEAFF. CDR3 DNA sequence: TGCGCCAGCAGCTCTCTACAGGGGGCGGACACTGAAGCTTTCTTT.

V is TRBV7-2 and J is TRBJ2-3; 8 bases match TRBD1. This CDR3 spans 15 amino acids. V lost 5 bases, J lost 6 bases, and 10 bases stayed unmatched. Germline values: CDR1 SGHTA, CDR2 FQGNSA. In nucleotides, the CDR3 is TGTGCCAGCAGCCGCCCTTCAGGGGGCAAGGATACGCAGTATTTT. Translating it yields CASSRPSGGKDTQYF.